This entry lists 10 T cell receptor beta chains sequenced from one sample in a study of cytomegalovirus exposure and HLA in healthy donors. Repertoires were generated with immunoSEQ multiplex PCR, while TCRdb's copy carries only in-frame clones and drops some. The sample includes some 340,000 clones, roughly 87% seen only once; the top ten take roughly 1.2%. The sample comprised PBMCs. These receptors came from a woman aged 25 to 39 in good health and CMV-seropositive.

The rearrangement links TRBV5-1 to TRBJ2-7, with D perhaps TRBD1 or TRBD2 (7 bases each). The V end lost 3 bases, the J end lost 4 bases, and 17 bases lay between the germline ends. The CDR3 totals 15 residues. CDR1 is SGHRS and CDR2 is YFSETQ in the germline V gene. In DNA form, the CDR3 reads TGCGCCAGCAGCTCCAGCGGGACAGCCTATTACGAGCAGTACTTC. As protein: CASSSSGTAYYEQYF.

The chain joins TRBV2 to TRBJ1-5, with D hard to call. This CDR3 region has 13 residues. Germline lookup yields CDR1 SNHLY and CDR2 FYNNEI. V was trimmed by 7 bases and J by 5 bases, leaving 12 bases between them. CDR3 nucleotide sequence: TGTGCCAGCAATACGGACCGTTATCAGCCCCAGCATTTT. Encoded protein: CASNTDRYQPQHF.

This chain connects TRBV7-2 to TRBJ2-7, with D possibly called TRBD1 or TRBD2 (5 bases each). The CDR3 is 14 residues long. Deletions cut 4 bases from V and 7 bases from J, with 17 bases between. CDR1 and CDR2 (germline): SGHTA, FQGNSA. Here the CDR3 reads CASSSPPGPREQYF. The CDR3 DNA reads as TGTGCCAGCAGCTCCCCCCCGGGACCCCGAGAGCAGTACTTC.

The V and J genes are TRBV18 and TRBJ1-5, with D maybe TRBD1 (5 bases). The V end lost 4 bases, the J end lost 4 bases, and 8 bases lay between the germline ends. Looked up from germline, CDR1 is KGHSH and CDR2 is LQKENI. This CDR3 contains 13 residues. CDR3 in amino acids: CASSQGLNQPQHF. The CDR3 nucleotides read TGTGCCAGCTCACAGGGGTTGAATCAGCCCCAGCATTTT.

The chain has TRBV5-4 and TRBJ2-5; 12 bases map to TRBD1. The CDR3 consists of 15 residues. The trim removed 9 bases at V and 7 bases at J, leaving 13 bases unmatched. Looked up from germline, CDR1 is SGHNT and CDR2 is YYREEE (reference sequence). The CDR3 coding sequence is TGTGCCACTAATAGCCGGGACAGGGGGCATGTGACCCAGTACTTC. It is translated as CATNSRDRGHVTQYF. Variable domain in full (rest from reference TRBV5-4 and TRBJ2-5): ETGVTQSPTHLIKTRGQQVTLRCSSQSGHNTVSWYQQALGQGPQFIFQYYREEENGRGNFPPRFSGLQFPNYSSELNVNALELDDSALYLCATNSRDRGHVTQYFGPGTRLLVL.

V gene TRBV2 combines with J gene TRBJ2-5; 7 nucleotides match TRBD1. This CDR3 comprises 13 residues. Germline CDR1 and CDR2: SNHLY and FYNNEI. Trimming removed 6 bases from V and 2 bases from J; junction bases left unmatched: 3. The CDR3 DNA follows: TGTGCCAGCAGCTCGGACAGGCAAGAGACCCAGTACTTC. Translating it yields CASSSDRQETQYF. Full variable domain (missing parts from reference TRBV2 and TRBJ2-5): EPEVTQTPSHQVTQMGQEVILRCVPISNHLYFYWYRQILGQKVEFLVSFYNNEISEKSEIFDDQFSVERPDGSNFTLKIRSTKLEDSAMYFCASSSDRQETQYFGPGTRLLVL.

The V and J genes are TRBV5-1 and TRBJ1-1; D not certain. The CDR3 sequence is 14 residues long. Germline-derived CDR1 and CDR2 are SGHRS and YFSETQ. Trimming took 1 base from V and 4 from J, leaving 11 bases between them. CDR3 DNA: TGCGCCAGCAGCTTGCAGGCCACCACCACTGAAGCTTTCTTT. This encodes CASSLQATTTEAFF.

The chain uses TRBV9 and TRBJ2-1; TRBD2 matches 11 bases. Germline V gene data show CDR1 as SGDLS and CDR2 as YYNGEE. There are 13 residues in the CDR3. The V segment lost 4 bases and the J segment 10 bases; nucleotides outside the gene matches: 4. The CDR3 sequence: CASSPGTSGEQFF. The CDR3 region has the DNA TGTGCCAGCAGCCCCGGGACTAGCGGAGAGCAGTTCTTC.

Regarding this clone: Other DNA sequences in the sample encode the same CDR3. This sequence joins TRBV7-3 and TRBJ2-7; D not certain. The germline gives CDR1 SGHTA, CDR2 FQGTGA. Trimming left V 0 bases short and J 0 bases short, with 6 bases between. This CDR3 has 14 amino acids. CDR3 residues: CASSLTGGSYEQYF. The DNA of the CDR3 is TGTGCCAGCAGCTTAACAGGCGGCTCCTACGAGCAGTACTTC.

The chain joins TRBV6-5 to TRBJ2-7; TRBD2 agrees at 8 bases. Germline CDR1 MNHEY, CDR2 SVGAGI. The CDR3 totals 14 residues. The J segment lost 7 bases and the V segment lost 4 bases, leaving 9 bases of the junction unmatched. CDR3 sequence (DNA): TGTGCCAGCAGTTCGGGGGGGGCCCCTTCGGAGCAGTACTTC. This translates into CASSSGGAPSEQYF.